Presented here are 25 T cell receptor beta chains from one specimen sequenced in a study of cytomegalovirus exposure and HLA in healthy donors listed by TCRdb under 2017. The library was generated by the immunoSEQ multiplex PCR assay. For the multiplex PCR, a mixture combining 60 forward primers for TCR Vbeta segments and 13 reverse primers for TCR Jbeta segments was used. TCRdb holds this immuneACCESS table with in-frame rearrangements only. Some clones are missing; in checked studies, unresolved V genes explain under half, and the rest has no known cause. The sample records 150,000 to 200,000 clones, around 78% of which are singletons. The ten largest clones take up about 1% of the sample. What was sequenced was PBMCs. The receptors shown here come from a middle-aged woman in good health and CMV-seronegative.

The CDR3 here is CASSLVRSSYEQYF. CDR3 sequence (DNA): TGTGCCAGCAGTTTAGTGAGGAGCTCCTACGAGCAGTACTTC. The V gene is TRBV27, the J gene TRBJ2-7; the D is unclear. Trimming shortened V by 2 bases and J by 0 bases, and 8 bases separated the two germline ends. This CDR3 spans 14 amino acids. Germline CDR1 and CDR2: MNHEY and SMNVEV (reference sequence).

This chain uses TRBV14 with TRBJ1-1; possibly TRBD1 for D (5 bases). Trimming stripped 8 bases from V and 0 bases from J, with 13 bases between. The CDR3 loop spans 14 amino acids. The V gene's germline CDR1 is SGHDN and CDR2 FVKESK. The CDR3 region is CASGFGGMNTEAFF. Written as DNA, the CDR3 is TGTGCCAGCGGGTTCGGGGGAATGAACACTGAAGCTTTCTTT.

Details on this clone: The junction does not match germline at one end; this may be a read error. CDR3 protein: CASSPAGGAETQYF. CDR3 in DNA: TGTGCTAGCAGCCCCGCAGGAGGGGCGGAGACCCAGTACTTC. The chain uses TRBV7-7 and TRBJ2-5; D may be TRBD2 (6 bases). CDR3 size: 14 residues. CDR1 SSHAT and CDR2 FNYEAQ come from the germline V gene (reference sequence).

This rearrangement joins TRBV14 to TRBJ1-1; 9 bases are shared with TRBD1. The V segment lost 4 bases and the J segment 7 bases; nucleotides outside the gene matches: 7. The CDR3 covers 14 residues. CDR1 and CDR2 (germline): SGHDN, FVKESK. As DNA, the CDR3 is TGTGCCAGCAGCCGCGGACAGGGGACAGATGAAGCTTTCTTT. Its translation: CASSRGQGTDEAFF.

The V and J genes are TRBV6-1 and TRBJ1-5; 10 bases are a match to TRBD1. Germline V gene sequence: CDR1 MNHNS, CDR2 SASEGT. With V trimmed by 6 bases and J by 1 base, 3 bases remained unmatched. The CDR3 length is 15 residues. The DNA for the CDR3 is TGTGCCAGCAGGGGGGGACAGGGGAGCAATCAGCCCCAGCATTTT. Residues: CASRGGQGSNQPQHF.

The rearrangement links TRBV11-1 to TRBJ1-1; 7 nucleotides agree with TRBD1. Germline CDR1 is SGHAT and CDR2 is FQDESV (reference sequence). Trimming removed 5 bases from V and 0 bases from J; junction bases left unmatched: 3. The CDR3 runs 14 residues. The CDR3 DNA reads as TGTGCCAGCAGCCTGGGACAGATGAACACTGAAGCTTTCTTT. Translation: CASSLGQMNTEAFF.

This clone occurred once. This sequence joins TRBV5-5 and TRBJ1-1; D gene uncertain. The CDR3 loop spans 15 amino acids. The germline gives CDR1 SGHKS, CDR2 YYEKEE (reference sequence). Trimming stripped 3 bases from V and 0 bases from J, with 12 bases between. CDR3 residues: CASSSPTVMNTEAFF. Here the CDR3 DNA reads TGTGCCAGCAGCTCTCCAACAGTTATGAACACTGAAGCTTTCTTT.

There are a few counts of this clone. The CDR3 protein is CASRQRTVGDGYTF. The CDR3 DNA reads TGTGCCAGCCGACAAAGGACAGTGGGGGATGGCTACACCTTC. V usage is TRBV13 and J usage is TRBJ1-2; a possible D gene is TRBD1 (6 bases). V gave up 8 bases and J gave up 6 bases, with 19 bases separating them. The CDR3 length is 14 residues. CDR1 and CDR2 from the germline V gene are PRHDT and FYEKMQ (reference sequence).

This clone was seen only a few times. The chain carries TRBV5-6 and TRBJ2-1; D unresolved. The CDR3 has 13 residues. Between the trimmed V and J ends, which lost 4 bases and 6 bases, there was a span of 11 bases. Germline V lookup: CDR1 SGHDT, CDR2 YYEEEE. The DNA of the CDR3 is TGTGCCAGCAGCCATCCTACTGGCAATGAGCAGTTCTTC. Its translation: CASSHPTGNEQFF.

The J gene is TRBJ2-2, the V gene TRBV11-2, with D possibly matching TRBD2 (5 bases). Germline V lookup: CDR1 SGHAT, CDR2 FQNNGV. V was trimmed by 1 base and J by 3 bases, leaving 6 bases between them. This CDR3 spans 14 amino acids. The CDR3 DNA reads as TGTGCCAGCAGCTTAGCGGGGTACACCGGGGAGCTGTTTTTT. Translating it yields CASSLAGYTGELFF.

Here the CDR3 reads CASSATGGRLNEKLFF. DNA for the CDR3: TGTGCCAGCAGCGCTACAGGGGGCCGATTAAATGAAAAACTGTTTTTT. The chain couples TRBV5-6 to TRBJ1-4; TRBD1 matches at 9 bases. This CDR3 region has 16 residues. Per germline, CDR1 SGHDT and CDR2 YYEEEE. V shed 4 bases and J 5 bases; nucleotides not matched to a gene: 9.

The chain joins TRBV4-2 to TRBJ2-3; 8 bases line up with TRBD2. The CDR3 spans 16 residues. Unmatched junction bases numbered 8, after V lost 3 bases and J lost 3 bases. Germline CDR1 and CDR2: LGHNA and YNFKEQ. The CDR3, as DNA: TGTGCCAGCAGCCAGGACTCAGCGGGAGTGACAGATACGCAGTATTTT. Its protein is CASSQDSAGVTDTQYF.

The chain carries TRBV20-1 and TRBJ2-1; D possibly corresponds to TRBD2 (5 bases). The germline V gene encodes CDR1 DFQATT and CDR2 SNEGSKA (reference sequence). V was clipped by 6 bases and J by 8 bases, with 11 bases between them. CDR3 length: 11 amino acids. CDR3 protein: CSAPTRDEQFF. The CDR3 region has the DNA TGCAGTGCCCCTACTAGGGATGAGCAGTTCTTC.

The rearrangement links TRBV2 to TRBJ2-1; 10 nucleotides line up with TRBD2. The germline V gene has CDR1 SNHLY and CDR2 FYNNEI. V was pared by 7 bases and J by 7 bases, with 7 bases of the junction left unmatched. CDR3 length: 14 residues. The CDR3 here is CASTLAGVVNEQFF. The CDR3 DNA reads TGTGCCAGCACCCTAGCGGGAGTAGTAAATGAGCAGTTCTTC.

The gene calls are TRBV5-8 and TRBJ2-7; TRBD2 matches at 7 bases. Germline V CDR1 and CDR2: SGHTS, YDEGEE. The CDR3 has 15 residues. Unmatched junction bases numbered 11, after V lost 2 bases and J lost 6 bases. In DNA form, the CDR3 reads TGTGCCAGCAGCTTCAGAGGGCAGGGAGGGATCGAGCAGTACTTC. It translates to CASSFRGQGGIEQYF.

The chain carries TRBV11-2 and TRBJ2-2; D gene ambiguous. Germline assignment: CDR1 SGHAT and CDR2 FQNNGV. The CDR3 totals 12 residues. Trimming cost V 7 bases and J 1 base, with 4 bases left between them. The CDR3 reads CASTLNTGELFF. The CDR3 nucleotides are TGTGCCAGCACCCTGAACACCGGGGAGCTGTTTTTT.

CDR3 nucleotides: TGTGCCAGCATCCCTAGCGGGAGCCCCACCGGGGAGCTGTTTTTT. Amino acids: CASIPSGSPTGELFF. This sequence joins TRBV6-6 and TRBJ2-2, with 10 bases lining up with TRBD2. Germline values: CDR1 MNHNY, CDR2 SVGAGI (reference sequence). V was clipped by 7 bases and J by 4 bases; unmatched bases: 6. This CDR3 comprises 15 residues.

V gene TRBV19 combines with J gene TRBJ1-3; a possible D gene is TRBD1 (6 bases). Germline V gene sequence: CDR1 LNHDA, CDR2 SQIVND (reference sequence). Trimming pared 6 bases from V and 0 bases from J, leaving 18 bases between. The CDR3 spans 17 residues. Written as DNA, the CDR3 is TGTGCCAGTAGCATGACAGGCGTTCTTCCCTCTGGAAACACCATATATTTT. Amino acids: CASSMTGVLPSGNTIYF.

The chain couples TRBV9 to TRBJ2-7, with TRBD2 matching over 9 bases. CDR1 SGDLS and CDR2 YYNGEE come from the germline V gene. After removal of 7 bases from V and 3 bases from J, the junction contained 5 bases not matched to a gene. The CDR3 loop spans 13 amino acids. As DNA, the CDR3 is TGTGCCAGCTCGCCTAGCGGGAACTACGAGCAGTACTTC. Its translation is CASSPSGNYEQYF.

The genes are TRBV2 and TRBJ1-5, with TRBD1 matching 9 bases. The CDR3 length is 17 residues. The trim removed 2 bases at V and 0 bases at J, leaving 5 bases unmatched. Germline loops: CDR1 SNHLY, CDR2 FYNNEI. In DNA form, the CDR3 reads TGTGCCAGCAGTGAATGGGGACAGGGACCTAGCAATCAGCCCCAGCATTTT. This sequence encodes CASSEWGQGPSNQPQHF.

The chain has TRBV28 and TRBJ2-7, with 9 positions matching TRBD1. The CDR3 runs 14 residues. Germline values: CDR1 MDHEN, CDR2 SYDVKM. The junction had 4 bases not matched to a gene; V was cut back by 5 bases and J by 2 bases. In nucleotides, the CDR3 is TGTGCCAGCAGTGAAGGGACAGGGACCTACGAGCAGTACTTC. Translated: CASSEGTGTYEQYF. The full variable domain, completed using reference TRBV28 and TRBJ2-7, is DVKVTQSSRYLVKRTGEKVFLECVQDMDHENMFWYRQDPGLGLRLIYFSYDVKMKEKGDIPEGYSVSREKKERFSLILESASTNQTSMYLCASSEGTGTYEQYFGPGTRLTVT.

V is TRBV27 and J is TRBJ1-1, with D perhaps TRBD1 (6 bases). Trimming took 4 bases from V and 1 from J, leaving 16 bases between them. The germline V gene has CDR1 MNHEY and CDR2 SMNVEV (reference sequence). The CDR3 is made up of 16 amino acids. In DNA, the CDR3 is TGTGCCAGCAGTTACAGGGCGCATTCTTCGAACACTGAAGCTTTCTTT. This encodes CASSYRAHSSNTEAFF.

As regards this clone: Other DNA sequences in the same sample also yield this CDR3. The gene calls are TRBV5-1 and TRBJ2-1; perhaps TRBD2 as D (6 bases). The CDR3 runs 13 residues. Germline CDR1 and CDR2: SGHRS and YFSETQ. Trimming took off 0 bases at V and 8 bases at J, with 9 bases between the two ends. Here the CDR3 reads CASSLVGGYEQFF. CDR3 DNA sequence: TGCGCCAGCAGCTTGGTGGGGGGATATGAGCAGTTCTTC.

The CDR3 here is CASSQVEKRNTIYF. CDR3 in DNA: TGTGCCAGCAGCCAAGTGGAGAAAAGAAACACCATATATTTT. This chain uses TRBV14 with TRBJ1-3; no firm D call. V was clipped by 1 base and J by 5 bases, with 9 bases between them. The CDR3 runs to 14 residues. Germline V gene lookup returns CDR1 SGHDN and CDR2 FVKESK.

This chain links TRBV7-3 with TRBJ1-1, with 7 bases that match TRBD1. This CDR3 has 14 amino acids. V lost 0 bases, J lost 5 bases, and 3 bases stayed unmatched. Germline CDR1 reads SGHTA; CDR2 reads FQGTGA. CDR3 region: CASSLTTGLTEAFF. The DNA for the CDR3 is TGTGCCAGCAGCTTAACGACAGGGCTAACTGAAGCTTTCTTT.